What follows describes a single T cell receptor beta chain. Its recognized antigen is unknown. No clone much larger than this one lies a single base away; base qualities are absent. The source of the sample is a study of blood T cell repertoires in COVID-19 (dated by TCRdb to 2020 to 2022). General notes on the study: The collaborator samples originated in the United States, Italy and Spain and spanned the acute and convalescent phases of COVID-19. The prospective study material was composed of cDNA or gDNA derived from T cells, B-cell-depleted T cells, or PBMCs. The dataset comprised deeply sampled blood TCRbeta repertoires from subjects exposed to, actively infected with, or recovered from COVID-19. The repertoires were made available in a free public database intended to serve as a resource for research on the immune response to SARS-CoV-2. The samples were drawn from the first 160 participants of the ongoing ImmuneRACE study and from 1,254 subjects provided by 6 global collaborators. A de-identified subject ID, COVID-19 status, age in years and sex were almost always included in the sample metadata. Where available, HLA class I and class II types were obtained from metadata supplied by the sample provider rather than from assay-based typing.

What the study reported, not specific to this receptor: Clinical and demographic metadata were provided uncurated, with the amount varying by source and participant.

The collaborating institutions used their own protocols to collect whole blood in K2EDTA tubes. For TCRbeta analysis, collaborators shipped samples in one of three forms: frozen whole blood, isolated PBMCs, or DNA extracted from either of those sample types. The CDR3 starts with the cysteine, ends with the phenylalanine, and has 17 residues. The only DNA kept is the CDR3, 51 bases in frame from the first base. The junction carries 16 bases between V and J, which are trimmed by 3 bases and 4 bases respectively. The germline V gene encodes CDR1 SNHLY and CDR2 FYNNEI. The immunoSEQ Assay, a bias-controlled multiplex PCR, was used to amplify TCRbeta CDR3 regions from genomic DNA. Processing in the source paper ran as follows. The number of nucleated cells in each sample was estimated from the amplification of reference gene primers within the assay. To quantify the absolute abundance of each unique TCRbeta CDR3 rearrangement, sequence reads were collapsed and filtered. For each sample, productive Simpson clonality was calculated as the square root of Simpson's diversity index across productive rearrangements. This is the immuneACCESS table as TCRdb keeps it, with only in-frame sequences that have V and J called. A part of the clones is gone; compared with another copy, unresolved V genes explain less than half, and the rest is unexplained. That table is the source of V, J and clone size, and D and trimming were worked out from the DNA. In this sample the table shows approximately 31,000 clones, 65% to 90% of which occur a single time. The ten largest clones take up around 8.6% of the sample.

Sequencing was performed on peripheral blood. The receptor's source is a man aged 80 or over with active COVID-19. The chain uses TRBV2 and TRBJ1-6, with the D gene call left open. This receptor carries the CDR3 CASSDGPGTGYNSPLHF. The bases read TGTGCCAGCAGTGACGGGCCGGGAACGGGATATAATTCACCCCTCCACTTT.